This is a list of T cell receptor beta chains from one sample in a study of CD8+ T cells in alopecia areata. Assay used: immunoSEQ multiplex PCR; TCRdb lists only in-frame clones, some missing. The sample includes 200,000 to 250,000 clones, 50% to 70% of them seen just once. Material: CD4+ T cells sorted from blood, obtained at week 4, from a patient treated with tofacitinib. The receptors shown here come from a human donor with alopecia areata. Both conserved end residues are part of each CDR3. The D gene is left open where the match is weak. Clone size appears in some rows only: once, few, many, or a class for an expanded clone.

j_call: TRBJ2-5
clone_size: -
v_call: TRBV2
d_call: TRBD2
cdr3_nt: TGTGCCAGCAGTGTCGGGACTAGTTACGAGACCCAGTACTTC
cdr3_aa: CASSVGTSYETQYF

j_call: TRBJ1-2
clone_size: -
v_call: TRBV30
d_call: -
cdr3_nt: TGTGCCTGGACTGCGGGGGCGCGTGGCTACACCTTC
cdr3_aa: CAWTAGARGYTF

j_call: TRBJ2-7
clone_size: many
v_call: TRBV6-1
d_call: -
cdr3_nt: TGTGCCAGCAGTCAAACACAGGGTTCCGGCGAGCAGTACTTC
cdr3_aa: CASSQTQGSGEQYF

j_call: TRBJ2-3
clone_size: few
v_call: TRBV7-3
d_call: -
cdr3_nt: TGTGCCAGCAGCTTAAGGGGGGTTATTGGCACAGATACGCAGTATTTT
cdr3_aa: CASSLRGVIGTDTQYF

j_call: TRBJ1-2
clone_size: -
v_call: TRBV2
d_call: -
cdr3_nt: TGTGCCAGCAGTGATAATCCAGGGGCGGATAGCTACACCTTC
cdr3_aa: CASSDNPGADSYTF

j_call: TRBJ1-6
clone_size: -
v_call: TRBV9
d_call: TRBD1
cdr3_nt: TGTGCCAGCAGCGAATCAACAGGGGGCGGTTCACCCCTCCACTTT
cdr3_aa: CASSESTGGGSPLHF

j_call: TRBJ2-7
clone_size: -
v_call: TRBV7-3
d_call: -
cdr3_nt: TGTGCCAGCAGCCCCGGAGTAGGCTACGAGCAGTACTTC
cdr3_aa: CASSPGVGYEQYF

j_call: TRBJ1-4
clone_size: -
v_call: TRBV5-1
d_call: TRBD1
cdr3_nt: TGCGCCAGCAGCCAGACAGGGAGAGATGAAAAACTGTTTTTT
cdr3_aa: CASSQTGRDEKLFF

j_call: TRBJ2-5
clone_size: -
v_call: TRBV2
d_call: -
cdr3_nt: TGTGCCAGCACCCCAGGGTACCAAGAGACCCAGTACTTC
cdr3_aa: CASTPGYQETQYF

j_call: TRBJ2-5
clone_size: -
v_call: TRBV7-7
d_call: TRBD2
cdr3_nt: TGTGCCAGCAGCCCCGGACTAGCGGGGAGAGAGACCCAGTACTTC
cdr3_aa: CASSPGLAGRETQYF

j_call: TRBJ2-7
clone_size: -
v_call: TRBV29-1
d_call: TRBD1
cdr3_nt: TGCAGCGTGGTTTTTGCGGACAGGGACGAGCAGTACTTC
cdr3_aa: CSVVFADRDEQYF

j_call: TRBJ1-1
clone_size: many
v_call: TRBV19
d_call: -
cdr3_nt: TGTGCCAGTAGTTGGTGGAACACTGAAGCTTTCTTT
cdr3_aa: CASSWWNTEAFF

j_call: TRBJ2-1
clone_size: -
v_call: TRBV5-1
d_call: -
cdr3_nt: TGCGCCAGCAGCCGAGCCAACCTCGCTACAGGGCCCTACAATGAGCAGTTCTTC
cdr3_aa: CASSRANLATGPYNEQFF

j_call: TRBJ1-1
clone_size: once
v_call: TRBV29-1
d_call: TRBD1
cdr3_nt: TGCAGCGTTGGACAGGGGGCGGTGAACACTGAAGCTTTCTTT
cdr3_aa: CSVGQGAVNTEAFF

j_call: TRBJ1-2
clone_size: -
v_call: TRBV2
d_call: -
cdr3_nt: TGTGCCAGCAGAGGGGGTTCCGGTGGCTACACCTTC
cdr3_aa: CASRGGSGGYTF

j_call: TRBJ2-7
clone_size: -
v_call: TRBV7-9
d_call: TRBD1
cdr3_nt: TGTGCCAGCAGCCCAGCCGGGACAGAGCTCTACGAGCAGTACTTC
cdr3_aa: CASSPAGTELYEQYF

j_call: TRBJ2-5
clone_size: few
v_call: TRBV29-1
d_call: -
cdr3_nt: TGCAGCGTGGCGAGGGGCCAAGAGACCCAGTACTTC
cdr3_aa: CSVARGQETQYF

j_call: TRBJ1-4
clone_size: -
v_call: TRBV25-1
d_call: -
cdr3_nt: TGTGCCAGCAGTGAGACAGGCGCAAAAGGAAAACTGTTTTTT
cdr3_aa: CASSETGAKGKLFF

j_call: TRBJ1-2
clone_size: -
v_call: TRBV5-4
d_call: -
cdr3_nt: TGTGCCAGCAGCCCTAACCCTGGGACGCCAGCTAACTATGGCTACACCTTC
cdr3_aa: CASSPNPGTPANYGYTF

j_call: TRBJ2-6
clone_size: -
v_call: TRBV5-1
d_call: -
cdr3_nt: TGCGCCAGCCACTCTGGGGCCAACGTCCTGACTTTC
cdr3_aa: CASHSGANVLTF

j_call: TRBJ2-4
clone_size: once
v_call: TRBV30
d_call: TRBD1
cdr3_nt: TGTGCCTGGAGTGTACAGGACAGGGATCACACAAACATTCAGTACTTC
cdr3_aa: CAWSVQDRDHTNIQYF

j_call: TRBJ2-7
clone_size: -
v_call: TRBV29-1
d_call: -
cdr3_nt: TGCAGCGGGAAAATCTCCTACGAGCAGTACTTC
cdr3_aa: CSGKISYEQYF

j_call: TRBJ1-6
clone_size: -
v_call: TRBV6-5
d_call: -
cdr3_nt: TGTGCCAGCAGACCGACGGCCGAAGGGTCCCTCCACTTT
cdr3_aa: CASRPTAEGSLHF

j_call: TRBJ1-5
clone_size: -
v_call: TRBV2
d_call: -
cdr3_nt: TGTGCCAGCAGTGAAGATCGGGGGGCTCAGCCCCAGCATTTT
cdr3_aa: CASSEDRGAQPQHF

j_call: TRBJ2-2
clone_size: many
v_call: TRBV2
d_call: -
cdr3_nt: TGTGCCAGCTCAAAGGAGGGACTTACGAACACCGGGGAGCTGTTTTTT
cdr3_aa: CASSKEGLTNTGELFF

j_call: TRBJ1-6
clone_size: -
v_call: TRBV2
d_call: -
cdr3_nt: TGTGCCAGCAGCCCGACGAGAGGGAATTCACCCCTCCACTTT
cdr3_aa: CASSPTRGNSPLHF

j_call: TRBJ1-4
clone_size: few
v_call: TRBV11-3
d_call: -
cdr3_nt: TGTGCCAGCAGCTCCCCCTCGGCAGCAACTAATGAAAAACTGTTTTTT
cdr3_aa: CASSSPSAATNEKLFF

j_call: TRBJ1-1
clone_size: few
v_call: TRBV2
d_call: -
cdr3_nt: TGTGCCAGCAGATCCTTGGTGGAAGCTTTCTTT
cdr3_aa: CASRSLVEAFF

j_call: TRBJ1-2
clone_size: -
v_call: TRBV30
d_call: -
cdr3_nt: TGTGCCTGGAGTGTTGGGGGAAGCGGCTACACCTTC
cdr3_aa: CAWSVGGSGYTF

j_call: TRBJ2-7
clone_size: -
v_call: TRBV15
d_call: -
cdr3_nt: TGTGCCACCAGCAGAGAGGGTTCCGAGGACGAGCAGTACTTC
cdr3_aa: CATSREGSEDEQYF

j_call: TRBJ2-1
clone_size: once
v_call: TRBV5-6
d_call: TRBD1
cdr3_nt: TGTGCCAGCAGTTCTCTCGGGACAGGGAGCAATGAGCAGTTCTTC
cdr3_aa: CASSSLGTGSNEQFF

j_call: TRBJ1-6
clone_size: -
v_call: TRBV7-3
d_call: -
cdr3_nt: TGTGCCAGCACCGAAGGTCATCAGTTGAGCGATAATTCACCCCTCCACTTT
cdr3_aa: CASTEGHQLSDNSPLHF

j_call: TRBJ2-7
clone_size: -
v_call: TRBV7-2
d_call: TRBD1
cdr3_nt: TGTGCCAGCAGCTTAACGAGGGGGCCCCACGAGCAGTACTTC
cdr3_aa: CASSLTRGPHEQYF

j_call: TRBJ2-1
clone_size: -
v_call: TRBV27
d_call: -
cdr3_nt: TGTGCCAGCAGTTTATTAGGGTCTGAGCAGTTCTTC
cdr3_aa: CASSLLGSEQFF

j_call: TRBJ2-3
clone_size: -
v_call: TRBV27
d_call: -
cdr3_nt: TGTGCCAGCAGTTTTTATCAAGATACGCAGTATTTT
cdr3_aa: CASSFYQDTQYF

j_call: TRBJ1-2
clone_size: -
v_call: TRBV9
d_call: -
cdr3_nt: TGTGCCAGCAGCGTAGGGTGGGAGAGCTATGGCTACACCTTC
cdr3_aa: CASSVGWESYGYTF

j_call: TRBJ2-7
clone_size: -
v_call: TRBV5-1
d_call: TRBD1
cdr3_nt: TGCGCCAGCAGCGCCGGGACAGTCTCCTACGAGCAGTACTTC
cdr3_aa: CASSAGTVSYEQYF

j_call: TRBJ1-1
clone_size: -
v_call: TRBV10-3
d_call: -
cdr3_nt: TGTGCCATCAGGGCAGGAATTGAAGCTTTCTTT
cdr3_aa: CAIRAGIEAFF

j_call: TRBJ1-2
clone_size: -
v_call: TRBV20-1
d_call: -
cdr3_nt: TGCAGTGCGTCCGCGGGGACGCTTCGCACCTTC
cdr3_aa: CSASAGTLRTF

j_call: TRBJ1-1
clone_size: -
v_call: TRBV30
d_call: -
cdr3_nt: TGTGCCTTAACCCTAAACCGGAACACTGAAGCTTTCTTT
cdr3_aa: CALTLNRNTEAFF